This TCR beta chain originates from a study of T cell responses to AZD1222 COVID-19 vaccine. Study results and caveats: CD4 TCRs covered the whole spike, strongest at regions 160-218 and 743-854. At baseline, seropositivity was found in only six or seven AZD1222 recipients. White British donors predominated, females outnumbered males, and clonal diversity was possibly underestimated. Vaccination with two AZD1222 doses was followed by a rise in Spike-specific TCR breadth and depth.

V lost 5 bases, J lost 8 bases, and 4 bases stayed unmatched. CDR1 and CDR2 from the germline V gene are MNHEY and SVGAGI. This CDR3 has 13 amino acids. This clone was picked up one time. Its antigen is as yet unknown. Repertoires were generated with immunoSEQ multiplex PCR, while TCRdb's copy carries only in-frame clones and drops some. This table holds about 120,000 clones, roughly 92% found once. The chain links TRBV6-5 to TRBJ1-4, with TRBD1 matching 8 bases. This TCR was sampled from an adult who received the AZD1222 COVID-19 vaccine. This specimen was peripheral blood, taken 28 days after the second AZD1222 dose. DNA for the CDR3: TGTGCCAGCAGTATGGACAGGGACGAAAAACTGTTTTTT. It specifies CASSMDRDEKLFF.